The following is a T cell receptor beta chain sequence with its context. Antigen unknown. Read coverage stops 3 residues before the CDR3 terminus; the germline J gene supplies the remainder. Generated by immunoSEQ multiplex PCR, the TCRdb table keeps only in-frame clones and is missing some. Observed in the sample are 30,000 to 40,000 clones, none of them singletons. Patients and controls were mostly of Caucasian heritage. The data stem from a study of T cell clonality in common variable immunodeficiency. Study-level findings and limits: Reportedly, TCR beta sequences from common variable immunodeficiency showed fewer deletions and N-nucleotide insertions. Patient heterogeneity in the CVID cohort limited correlations between repertoire features and clinical complications.

This CDR3 has 14 residues. V was clipped by 4 bases and J by 4 bases; unmatched bases: 8. CDR1 is SGHDT and CDR2 is YYEEEE in the germline V gene. The chain recombines TRBV5-6 with TRBJ2-7; 7 bases align to TRBD1. The sample comprised peripheral blood mononuclear cells. The receptor was derived from a human donor with common variable immunodeficiency. CDR3 DNA, as far as it was read: TGTGCCAGCAGCGTTACCGGGACAGATTACGAG. Its protein is CASSVTGTDYE. The complete CDR3 reads CASSVTGTDYEQYF.